The T cell receptor beta chain under discussion was sequenced for a study of blood T cell repertoires in COVID-19. Study overall: Sites across the United States, Italy and Spain contributed samples from acute and convalescent COVID-19. T cells, B-cell-depleted T cells, or PBMCs supplied cDNA or gDNA.

Original handling: Reference gene primer amplification yielded estimated nucleated cell counts. Sequencing used immunoSEQ multiplex PCR; TCRdb keeps in-frame clones, though not all of them. V and J calls and clone size are given by that table; D and trimming were obtained from the DNA. There are a few hundred thousand clones in the sample; approximately 86% occur only once, and 3% to 3.5% lies in the top ten. V gave up 2 bases and J gave up 3 bases; unmatched junction bases: 7. Germline V gene data show CDR1 as MRHNA and CDR2 as SNTAGT. The CDR3 totals 16 residues. The sample comprised peripheral blood. This receptor was identified in a man between 60 and 70 years old with acute or convalescent COVID-19. The chain is built from TRBV6-4 and TRBJ2-3; 8 nucleotides agree with TRBD1. CDR3 sequence (DNA): TGTGCCAGCAGTGACCACTACAGGGGGGCGACAGATACGCAGTATTTT. It specifies CASSDHYRGATDTQYF.